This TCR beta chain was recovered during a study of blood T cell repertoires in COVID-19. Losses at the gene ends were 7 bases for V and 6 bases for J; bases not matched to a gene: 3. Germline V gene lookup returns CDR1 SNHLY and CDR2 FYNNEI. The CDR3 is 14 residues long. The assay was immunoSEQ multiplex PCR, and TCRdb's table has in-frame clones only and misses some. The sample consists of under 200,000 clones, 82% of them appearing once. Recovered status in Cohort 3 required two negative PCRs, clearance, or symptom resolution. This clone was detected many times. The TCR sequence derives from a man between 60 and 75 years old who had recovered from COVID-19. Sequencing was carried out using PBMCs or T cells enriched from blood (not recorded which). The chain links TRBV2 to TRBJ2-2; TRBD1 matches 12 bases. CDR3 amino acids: CASTRDRGPGELFF. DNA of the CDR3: TGTGCCAGCACCCGGGACAGGGGGCCCGGGGAGCTGTTTTTT. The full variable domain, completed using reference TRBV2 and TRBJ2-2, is EPEVTQTPSHQVTQMGQEVILRCVPISNHLYFYWYRQILGQKVEFLVSFYNNEISEKSEIFDDQFSVERPDGSNFTLKIRSTKLEDSAMYFCASTRDRGPGELFFGEGSRLTVL.